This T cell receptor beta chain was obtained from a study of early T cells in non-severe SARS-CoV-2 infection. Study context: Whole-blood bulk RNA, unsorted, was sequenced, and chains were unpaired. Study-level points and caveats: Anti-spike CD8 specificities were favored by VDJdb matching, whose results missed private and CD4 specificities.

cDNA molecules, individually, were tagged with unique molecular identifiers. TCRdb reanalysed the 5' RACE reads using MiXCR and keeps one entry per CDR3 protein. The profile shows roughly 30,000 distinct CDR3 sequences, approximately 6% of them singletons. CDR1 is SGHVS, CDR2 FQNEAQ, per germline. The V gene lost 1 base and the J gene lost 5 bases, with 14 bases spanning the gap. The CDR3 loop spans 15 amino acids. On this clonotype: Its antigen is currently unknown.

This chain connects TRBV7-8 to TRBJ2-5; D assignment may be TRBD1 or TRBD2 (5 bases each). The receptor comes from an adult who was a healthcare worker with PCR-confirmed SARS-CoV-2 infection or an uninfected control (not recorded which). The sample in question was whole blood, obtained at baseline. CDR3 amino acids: CASSLDPGGGETQYF. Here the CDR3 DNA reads TGTGCCAGCAGCTTAGATCCTGGGGGTGGGGAGACCCAGTACTTC.